The 27 T cell receptor beta chains given below trace back to one sample, sequenced in a study of blood T cell repertoires in COVID-19. The repertoire was sequenced with immunoSEQ multiplex PCR; TCRdb's copy has only in-frame clones and lacks some. The profile shows around 400,000 clones, 80% to 90% of them singletons. Sequences were obtained from peripheral blood. These receptor sequences come from a woman in her fifties or sixties with COVID-19, enrolled during active disease.

In DNA, the CDR3 is TGCGCCAGCAGCAGAGGGGGCGGGGACCGAAACTATGGCTACACCTTC. It specifies CASSRGGGDRNYGYTF. The J gene is TRBJ1-2, the V gene TRBV5-1; TRBD1 agrees at 7 bases. The CDR3 has 16 residues. V lost 4 bases, J lost 2 bases, and 11 bases stayed unmatched. From germline, CDR1 is SGHRS and CDR2 YFSETQ.

The rearrangement joins TRBV15 to TRBJ2-1, with TRBD1 identical over 8 bases. CDR1 is LNHNV, CDR2 YYDKDF, per germline (reference sequence). With V trimmed by 5 bases and J by 3 bases, 6 bases remained unmatched. This CDR3 has 15 amino acids. The CDR3 protein is CATSFTDRDYNEQFF. DNA for the CDR3: TGTGCCACCAGCTTTACGGACAGGGACTACAATGAGCAGTTCTTC.

DNA for the CDR3: TGTGCCAGCAGTTTAATTAGTAGGGGGATGAACACTGAAGCTTTCTTT. It encodes CASSLISRGMNTEAFF. This chain uses TRBV28 with TRBJ1-1; TRBD1 might be the D (6 bases). V was clipped by 2 bases and J by 0 bases, with 13 bases between them. The CDR3 length is 16 residues. Germline values: CDR1 MDHEN, CDR2 SYDVKM.

The J gene is TRBJ1-2, the V gene TRBV28, with 7 nucleotides matching TRBD1. CDR3 length equals 15 residues. V dropped 7 bases and J dropped 8; count of bases not matched to a gene: 16. Germline CDR1 MDHEN, CDR2 SYDVKM. CDR3 nucleotide sequence: TGTGCCAGCAAGGTGGGGACAGAGACCTTAAGGGGCTACACCTTC. Translated, it gives CASKVGTETLRGYTF.

This sequence joins TRBV4-1 and TRBJ2-5; TRBD2 aligns across 7 bases. The length of the CDR3 is 15 residues. CDR1 is MGHRA and CDR2 is YSYEKL in the germline V gene. J gave up 4 bases and V 0 bases, and 5 bases lay outside the gene matches. CDR3 in amino acids: CASSQDGGVRETQYF. DNA of the CDR3: TGCGCCAGCAGCCAAGATGGGGGGGTTCGAGAGACCCAGTACTTC.

This clone has ten or more counts. The chain links TRBV15 to TRBJ2-7, with 7 bases lining up with TRBD1. The V gene end was trimmed by 0 bases and the J gene end by 2 bases; junction bases not matched to a gene: 4. This CDR3 has 15 amino acids. Germline lookup yields CDR1 LNHNV and CDR2 YYDKDF (reference sequence). CDR3 residues: CATSRDYTGAYEQYF. In DNA, the CDR3 is TGTGCCACCAGCAGAGACTACACAGGGGCCTACGAGCAGTACTTC.

Comments on this clone: The sample contains more than one DNA sequence encoding this CDR3. This chain uses TRBV6-5 with TRBJ1-2, with D perhaps matching TRBD1 (6 bases). V was shortened by 0 bases and J by 6 bases, with 8 bases between the two germline ends. The germline V gene has CDR1 MNHEY and CDR2 SVGAGI. The CDR3 runs 13 residues. The CDR3 bases are TGTGCCAGCAGTTACTCGAGGGGGAATGGCTACACCTTC. It encodes CASSYSRGNGYTF.

This rearrangement joins TRBV19 to TRBJ2-7, with 8 bases that match TRBD2. Per germline, CDR1 LNHDA and CDR2 SQIVND (reference sequence). With 2 bases clipped from V and 0 bases from J, the junction kept 6 bases outside the gene matches. The CDR3 covers 16 residues. CDR3 amino acids: CASSIRKGTSSYEQYF. The CDR3 nucleotides read TGTGCCAGTAGTATAAGGAAAGGGACTAGCTCCTACGAGCAGTACTTC.

The rearrangement links TRBV5-4 to TRBJ2-2, with 9 bases identical to TRBD1. Germline V gives CDR1 SGHNT, CDR2 YYREEE (reference sequence). This CDR3 is 16 amino acids long. V was clipped by 5 bases and J by 7 bases; unmatched bases: 12. The CDR3 DNA is TGTGCCAGCAGGCCTACCGGGACAGGGAACGTCGGGGAGCTGTTTTTT. This sequence encodes CASRPTGTGNVGELFF.

The chain uses TRBV28 and TRBJ2-3; the match to TRBD1 covers 8 bases. Unmatched junction bases numbered 9, after V lost 10 bases and J lost 3 bases. Germline V gene data show CDR1 as MDHEN and CDR2 as SYDVKM. The CDR3 sequence is 14 residues long. CDR3 sequence: CATRAGGATDTQYF. In DNA, the CDR3 is TGTGCCACGAGGGCAGGGGGCGCAACAGATACGCAGTATTTT.

CDR3 nucleotides: TGTGCCAGCAATTCACAGGCCCACACCGGGGAGCTGTTTTTT. This encodes CASNSQAHTGELFF. The V gene is TRBV27, the J gene TRBJ2-2; maybe TRBD1 (5 bases). Looked up from germline, CDR1 is MNHEY and CDR2 is SMNVEV (reference sequence). This CDR3 spans 14 amino acids. Trimming stripped 7 bases from V and 3 bases from J, with 12 bases between.

The V call is TRBV2, the J call TRBJ1-3; no firm D call. Trimming stripped 3 bases from V and 4 bases from J, with 13 bases between. CDR3 size: 15 residues. Per the germline V gene, CDR1 is SNHLY and CDR2 is FYNNEI. CDR3 protein: CASSETQLGGNTIYF. CDR3 nucleotides: TGTGCCAGCAGTGAGACCCAGCTAGGAGGAAACACCATATATTTT.

There are a few counts of this clone. This chain connects TRBV18 to TRBJ2-7; no clear D gene. CDR3 length: 13 amino acids. The V end lost 2 bases, the J end lost 5 bases, and 10 bases lay between the germline ends. CDR1 KGHSH and CDR2 LQKENI come from the germline V gene. CDR3 in DNA: TGTGCCAGCTCACCAGCTGCGCACCACGAGCAGTACTTC. Protein product: CASSPAAHHEQYF.

The chain joins TRBV6-5 to TRBJ2-7, with a weak D call TRBD2 (5 bases). Germline loops: CDR1 MNHEY, CDR2 SVGAGI. Trimming left V 7 bases short and J 1 base short, with 14 bases between. The length of the CDR3 is 14 residues. CDR3 bases: TGTGCCAGCACTCCCCCGGGATCATCCTACGAGCAGTACTTC. Protein product: CASTPPGSSYEQYF.

The CDR3 protein is CASSLEWGQGSQPQHF. Here the CDR3 DNA reads TGTGCCAGCAGCTTGGAGTGGGGACAGGGGTCTCAGCCCCAGCATTTT. The chain carries TRBV5-8 and TRBJ1-5; 10 nucleotides agree with TRBD1. Germline CDR1 is SGHTS and CDR2 is YDEGEE. The CDR3 runs to 16 residues. Unmatched junction bases numbered 6, after V lost 0 bases and J lost 6 bases.

The rearrangement joins TRBV7-2 to TRBJ1-5; D gene unclear. This CDR3 has 15 residues. The V end lost 5 bases, the J end lost 4 bases, and 15 bases lay between the germline ends. Germline CDR1 is SGHTA and CDR2 is FQGNSA. CDR3 sequence (DNA): TGTGCCAGCAGCCCCCTGGGCAGCCCTAATCAGCCCCAGCATTTT. It encodes CASSPLGSPNQPQHF.

This chain connects TRBV15 to TRBJ1-2; D gene ambiguous. Trimming left V 8 bases short and J 0 bases short, with 7 bases between. Germline V CDR1 and CDR2: LNHNV, YYDKDF (reference sequence). The CDR3 totals 12 residues. The CDR3 loop reads CATAQSNYGYTF. Here the CDR3 DNA reads TGTGCCACCGCACAGTCTAACTATGGCTACACCTTC. Drawing the rest from reference TRBV15 and TRBJ1-2, the complete variable domain is DAMVIQNPRYQVTQFGKPVTLSCSQTLNHNVMYWYQQKSSQAPKLLFHYYDKDFNNEADTPDNFQSRRPNTSFCFLDIRSPGLGDTAMYLCATAQSNYGYTFGSGTRLTVV.

The genes are TRBV4-1 and TRBJ2-3, with 7 bases lining up with TRBD2. The V and J ends lost 0 bases and 0 bases, in that order; junction bases with no gene match: 9. Germline V lookup: CDR1 MGHRA, CDR2 YSYEKL. This CDR3 is built from 18 residues. For the CDR3, the DNA is TGCGCCAGCAGCCAAGAAGTGCGGGGGACTACTAGCACAGATACGCAGTATTTT. This sequence encodes CASSQEVRGTTSTDTQYF.

The chain carries TRBV4-2 and TRBJ2-3, with D perhaps matching TRBD1 (5 bases). V dropped 0 bases and J dropped 5 bases, with 6 bases sitting between them. Germline V gives CDR1 LGHNA, CDR2 YNFKEQ. This CDR3 is 13 amino acids long. The CDR3 bases are TGTGCCAGCAGCCAAGACCAGGGAGATACGCAGTATTTT. This codes for CASSQDQGDTQYF.

The gene calls are TRBV3-1 (or the pseudogene TRBV3-2) and TRBJ2-3; 9 bases are shared with TRBD2. V shed 4 bases and J 5 bases; nucleotides not matched to a gene: 16. Per germline, CDR1 LGHDT and CDR2 YNNKEL (reference sequence). The CDR3 totals 18 residues. CDR3 in amino acids: CASSPGKLAGGQGDTQYF. Here the CDR3 DNA reads TGTGCCAGCAGCCCCGGTAAGCTGGCGGGGGGGCAAGGAGATACGCAGTATTTT.

The CDR3 spells CASSLTGPGGNTF. The CDR3 coding sequence is TGCGCCAGCAGCTTGACAGGGCCCGGAGGCAACACCTTC. The chain has TRBV5-1 and TRBJ1-2, with D maybe TRBD1 (6 bases). The germline V gene encodes CDR1 SGHRS and CDR2 YFSETQ. There are 13 residues in the CDR3. The germline V and J ends were trimmed by 1 base and 12 bases, with 16 bases remaining between them.

V gene TRBV5-1 combines with J gene TRBJ2-7; 7 bases align to TRBD1. This CDR3 has 18 residues. CDR1 is SGHRS and CDR2 is YFSETQ in the germline V gene. Trimming removed 0 bases from V and 1 base from J; junction bases left unmatched: 13. The CDR3 DNA reads as TGCGCCAGCAGCTTGGAAGGATTGGGACAGACGATTTCCTACGAGCAGTACTTC. This encodes CASSLEGLGQTISYEQYF.

The sample holds one count of this clone. In DNA, the CDR3 is TGCGCCAGCAGCTTGCAGGGAGGAGGGACCTACGAGCAGTACTTC. This gives the protein CASSLQGGGTYEQYF. The chain carries TRBV5-1 and TRBJ2-7, with D possibly being TRBD2 (6 bases). Germline V gives CDR1 SGHRS, CDR2 YFSETQ. V lost 1 base and J lost 2, with 13 bases in between. The CDR3 runs 15 residues.

This rearrangement joins TRBV10-3 to TRBJ1-2; 8 bases are shared with TRBD1. CDR1 ENHRY and CDR2 SYGVKD come from the germline V gene. V trimming: 6 bases; J trimming: 7 bases; junction bases outside the gene matches: 10. The CDR3 extends over 14 amino acids. In DNA, the CDR3 is TGTGCCATCAGAGATTCCGGGACAGGTGGTGGCTACACCTTC. Its translation: CAIRDSGTGGGYTF.

The chain couples TRBV18 to TRBJ2-6; D might be TRBD2 (6 bases). There are 19 residues in the CDR3. Per the germline V gene, CDR1 is KGHSH and CDR2 is LQKENI. V was clipped by 3 bases and J by 0 bases, with 18 bases between them. The CDR3, as DNA: TGTGCCAGCTCACCTGCGGGGAGAGGCCTCTTCTCTGGGGCCAACGTCCTGACTTTC. This gives the protein CASSPAGRGLFSGANVLTF.

This clone was detected only a few times. This chain joins TRBV27 and TRBJ1-1; 7 nucleotides agree with TRBD1. The length of the CDR3 is 15 residues. Germline CDR1 and CDR2: MNHEY and SMNVEV (reference sequence). V was pared by 1 base and J by 5 bases, with 7 bases of the junction left unmatched. CDR3 protein: CASSLWAGGRTEAFF. The CDR3 DNA reads TGTGCCAGCAGTTTATGGGCAGGGGGAAGGACTGAAGCTTTCTTT.

The J gene is TRBJ2-7, the V gene TRBV6-5, with 7 bases that match TRBD1. The CDR3 is 14 amino acids. Trimming at V came to 4 bases and at J to 4 bases, leaving 7 bases not matched to a gene. The germline V gene has CDR1 MNHEY and CDR2 SVGAGI. CDR3 DNA: TGTGCCAGCAGTTTCGGGACAGCCTTATACGAGCAGTACTTC. Encoded protein: CASSFGTALYEQYF.